This passage covers 7 T cell receptor beta chains from one sample sequenced in a study of cytomegalovirus exposure and HLA in healthy donors (dated by TCRdb to the late 2010s). To prepare the library, the immunoSEQ multiplex PCR assay was applied. The multiplex PCR relied on a mix of 60 forward primers for TCR Vbeta segments and 13 reverse primers for TCR Jbeta segments. Here the immuneACCESS table is served through TCRdb, limited to in-frame sequences with V and J called. Missing clones are a known gap in these copies; in checked studies unresolved V genes cover under half, and the rest lacks a known reason. The sample data list 50,000 to 65,000 clones, and 82% of these were observed just once. Around 3.3% of the sample rests with the top ten. The sequenced sample consisted of PBMCs. These receptors came from a young woman in good health and CMV-seronegative.

This chain links TRBV4-1 with TRBJ1-3, with TRBD1 as a possible D gene (5 bases). Germline V gene sequence: CDR1 MGHRA, CDR2 YSYEKL. V was shortened by 4 bases and J by 6 bases, with 16 bases between the two germline ends. This CDR3 contains 15 residues. The CDR3 DNA reads as TGCGCCAGCAGCCCACTGGGGCGGCCCTTAAACACCATATATTTT. Its translation: CASSPLGRPLNTIYF.

The rearrangement links TRBV27 to TRBJ2-1; 13 nucleotides match TRBD2. The CDR3 totals 19 residues. Germline loops: CDR1 MNHEY, CDR2 SMNVEV (reference sequence). Trimming took 6 bases from V and 3 from J; bases not matched to a gene: 14. The CDR3 loop is CASRRSGTSGTGGYNEQFF. The CDR3 region has the DNA TGTGCCAGCAGGAGGTCCGGGACTAGCGGGACTGGGGGCTACAATGAGCAGTTCTTC.

The rearrangement joins TRBV5-6 to TRBJ2-5, with D possibly TRBD2 on 6 matching bases. The J call may be wrong; the DNA end is better matched by TRBJ2-7. From germline, CDR1 is SGHDT and CDR2 YYEEEE. This CDR3 is 16 amino acids long. CDR3 amino acids: CASSWGDPAILYEQYF. Here the CDR3 DNA reads TGTGCCAGCAGCTGGGGGGACCCCGCCATACTCTACGAGCAGTACTTC.

Details on this clone: The junction shows a germline mismatch at one end, possibly a read error. The chain carries TRBV28 and TRBJ2-4; tentative D call: TRBD2 (6 bases). Germline CDR1 MDHEN, CDR2 SYDVKM. The CDR3 has 14 residues. The CDR3 loop reads CASSGGVAKNSQYF. CDR3 nucleotides: TGTGCCAGCAGCGGGGGAGTCGCCAAAAACAGTCAGTACTTC.

The chain employs TRBV6-1 and TRBJ2-1, with no clear D. The germline V and J ends were trimmed by 4 bases and 0 bases, with 10 bases remaining between them. The germline CDR1 and CDR2 sequences are MNHNS and SASEGT. This CDR3 has 15 residues. In DNA form, the CDR3 reads TGTGCCAGCAGTGTACCTCCCAGCTCCTACAATGAGCAGTTCTTC. Its translation: CASSVPPSSYNEQFF.

The J gene is TRBJ1-2, the V gene TRBV27; tentatively, D is TRBD1 (6 bases). Germline CDR1 is MNHEY and CDR2 is SMNVEV (reference sequence). Trimming shortened V by 6 bases and J by 4 bases, and 18 bases separated the two germline ends. The length of the CDR3 is 15 residues. Written as DNA, the CDR3 is TGTGCCAGCAGGCAAGGGGGTTCCCAGTCCTATGGCTACACCTTC. Encoded protein: CASRQGGSQSYGYTF.

The chain has TRBV5-4 and TRBJ1-1; D gene uncertain. CDR1 is SGHNT and CDR2 is YYREEE in the germline V gene (reference sequence). V was pared by 0 bases and J by 1 base, with 10 bases between. The CDR3 is made up of 15 amino acids. CDR3: CASSLDTHGNTEAFF. For the CDR3, the DNA is TGTGCCAGCAGCTTGGACACACATGGGAACACTGAAGCTTTCTTT.